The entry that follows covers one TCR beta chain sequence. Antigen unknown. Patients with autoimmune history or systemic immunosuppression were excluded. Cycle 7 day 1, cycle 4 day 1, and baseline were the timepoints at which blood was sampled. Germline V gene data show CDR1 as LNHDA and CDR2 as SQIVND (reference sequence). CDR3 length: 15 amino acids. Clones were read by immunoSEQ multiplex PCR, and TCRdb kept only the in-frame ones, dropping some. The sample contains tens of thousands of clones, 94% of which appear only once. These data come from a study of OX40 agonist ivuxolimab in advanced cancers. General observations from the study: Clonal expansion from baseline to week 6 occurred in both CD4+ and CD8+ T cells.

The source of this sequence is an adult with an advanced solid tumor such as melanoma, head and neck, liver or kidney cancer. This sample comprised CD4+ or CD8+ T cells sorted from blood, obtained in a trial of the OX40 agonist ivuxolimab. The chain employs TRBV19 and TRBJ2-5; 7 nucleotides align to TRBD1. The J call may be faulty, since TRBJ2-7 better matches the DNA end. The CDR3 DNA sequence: TGTGCCAGTAGTAGTGGGACAGATCTTCCCTACGAGCAGTACTTC. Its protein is CASSSGTDLPYEQYF.